These 23 T cell receptor beta chains originate from one sample sequenced in a study of radiation and T cells in renal cell carcinoma (dated by TCRdb to 2020 to 2022). The sample's time point, from its label and the paper: baseline pretreatment blood. The treatment or condition label corresponds to: 15 Gy SBRT to primary tumor, nephrectomy 4 weeks later. Library prep was done by the immunoSEQ multiplex PCR assay. The immuneACCESS repertoire file appears here via TCRdb, limited to in-frame rearrangements. These files lack a portion of the clones; in checked studies, under half of the deficit traces to unresolved V genes, and the cause of the others is not known. The sample data list about 140,000 clones, and over 80% of these were observed just once. The ten largest make up roughly 23% of the sample. The material sequenced was blood, taken from a patient whose treatment included radiotherapy and nephrectomy. Every receptor here comes from a woman aged 45-65 years with renal cell carcinoma.

The CDR3 reads CASSYQYNYGYTF. CDR3 DNA sequence: TGTGCCAGCAGTTACCAGTATAACTATGGCTACACCTTC. This sequence joins TRBV6-5 and TRBJ1-2; D is undetermined. V was cut by 2 bases and J by 1 base, with 5 bases left in between. CDR1 is MNHEY and CDR2 is SVGAGI in the germline V gene. The CDR3 extends over 13 amino acids.

V and J are TRBV11-2 and TRBJ2-2; no definite D call. Per the germline V gene, CDR1 is SGHAT and CDR2 is FQNNGV. V was cut by 2 bases and J by 5 bases, with 9 bases left in between. The CDR3 has 14 residues. The CDR3: CASSLIQGTGELFF. Written as DNA, the CDR3 is TGTGCCAGCAGCTTAATCCAAGGAACCGGGGAGCTGTTTTTT.

This chain connects TRBV19 to TRBJ2-3; D gene uncertain. Per germline, CDR1 LNHDA and CDR2 SQIVND (reference sequence). The CDR3 extends over 13 amino acids. Trimming cost V 8 bases and J 6 bases, with 15 bases left between them. The CDR3 bases are TGTGCCAGTTCCGACACGGACGGGGATACGCAGTATTTT. Residues: CASSDTDGDTQYF. The full variable domain, completed using reference TRBV19 and TRBJ2-3, is DGGITQSPKYLFRKEGQNVTLSCEQNLNHDAMYWYRQDPGQGLRLIYYSQIVNDFQKGDIAEGYSVSREKKESFPLTVTSAQKNPTAFYLCASSDTDGDTQYFGPGTRLTVL.

This chain connects TRBV6-5 to TRBJ1-2; D remains unclear. V lost 2 bases and J lost 8, with 12 bases in between. CDR1 is MNHEY and CDR2 is SVGAGI in the germline V gene. The CDR3 consists of 13 residues. CDR3: CASSYRQPKGYTF. The CDR3 DNA reads as TGTGCCAGCAGTTACCGGCAGCCTAAGGGCTACACCTTC.

This clone was observed a handful of times. The chain links TRBV7-8 to TRBJ2-6, with a weak D call TRBD2 (6 bases). Germline V gene sequence: CDR1 SGHVS, CDR2 FQNEAQ. V was clipped by 1 base and J by 2 bases, with 6 bases between them. The CDR3 runs 15 residues. The CDR3 DNA reads as TGTGCCAGCAGCTTAGGCGGGACTGGGGCCAACGTCCTGACTTTC. Residues: CASSLGGTGANVLTF.

As concerns this clone: One end of the junction is discordant with germline, which a read error may explain. This rearrangement joins TRBV7-2 to TRBJ2-1, with 8 bases lining up with TRBD2. The germline V gene encodes CDR1 SGHTA and CDR2 FQGNSA. The length of the CDR3 is 16 residues. The DNA for the CDR3 is TGTGCCAGCAACTTATATAGCGGGAACCCCTACAATGAGCAGTTCTTC. It yields the protein CASNLYSGNPYNEQFF. Full variable domain (missing parts from reference TRBV7-2 and TRBJ2-1): GAGVSQSPSNKVTEKGKDVELRCDPISGHTALYWYRQSLGQGLEFLIYFQGNSAPDKSGLPSDRFSAERTGGSVSTLTIQRTQQEDSAVYLCASNLYSGNPYNEQFFGPGTRLTVL.

The chain has TRBV4-3 and TRBJ2-1, with 12 bases identical to TRBD2. CDR1 is LGHNA and CDR2 is YSLEER in the germline V gene. The V gene end was trimmed by 1 base and the J gene end by 7 bases; junction bases not matched to a gene: 2. There are 15 residues in the CDR3. The CDR3 nucleotides read TGCGCCAGCAGCCAAGGACTAGCGGGAGTGAATGAGCAGTTCTTC. Its protein is CASSQGLAGVNEQFF.

The rearrangement links TRBV30 to TRBJ2-6, with TRBD1 identical over 7 bases. The CDR3 extends over 16 amino acids. The V gene's germline CDR1 is GTSNPN and CDR2 SVGIG (reference sequence). Trimming cost V 3 bases and J 0 bases; bases outside gene matches: 5. This chain's CDR3 is CAWREGARSGANVLTF. In DNA form, the CDR3 reads TGTGCCTGGAGAGAGGGGGCACGCTCTGGGGCCAACGTCCTGACTTTC.

The rearrangement links TRBV7-2 to TRBJ1-1; tentatively, D is TRBD1 (6 bases). The CDR3 has 13 residues. V was pared by 4 bases and J by 3 bases, with 9 bases between. Germline CDR1 is SGHTA and CDR2 is FQGNSA. The CDR3 bases are TGTGCCAGCAGCTCCGACAGGTACACTGAAGCTTTCTTT. Amino acid sequence: CASSSDRYTEAFF.

The V gene is TRBV5-4, the J gene TRBJ2-3; D is possibly TRBD2 (6 bases). The V gene's germline CDR1 is SGHNT and CDR2 YYREEE (reference sequence). V was cut by 4 bases and J by 5 bases, with 17 bases left in between. The CDR3 is 15 residues long. The CDR3 nucleotides are TGTGCCAGCAGCCCCGGAGGGGCTAGCCGAGATACGCAGTATTTT. Translating it yields CASSPGGASRDTQYF. Based on the CDR3 plus reference TRBV5-4 and TRBJ2-3, the full variable domain is ETGVTQSPTHLIKTRGQQVTLRCSSQSGHNTVSWYQQALGQGPQFIFQYYREEENGRGNFPPRFSGLQFPNYSSELNVNALELDDSALYLCASSPGGASRDTQYFGPGTRLTVL.

This clone was observed once. The chain has TRBV6-5 and TRBJ2-2; D gene unclear. Germline V CDR1 and CDR2: MNHEY, SVGAGI. The CDR3 has 15 residues. Trimming took 2 bases from V and 4 from J, leaving 11 bases between them. Here the CDR3 DNA reads TGTGCCAGCAGTTACCCCGGGTCCCGCACCGGGGAGCTGTTTTTT. Amino acid sequence: CASSYPGSRTGELFF.

V gene TRBV10-3 combines with J gene TRBJ2-7; D might be TRBD1 or TRBD2, each matching 6 bases. The CDR3 spans 16 residues. Trimming pared 2 bases from V and 3 bases from J, leaving 17 bases between. Germline V CDR1 and CDR2: ENHRY, SYGVKD. The CDR3 nucleotides read TGTGCCATCAGTGAGCCTGACAGGAGGAGGGTCTACGAGCAGTACTTC. Amino acids: CAISEPDRRRVYEQYF.

The chain combines TRBV5-1 with TRBJ2-7; 12 positions agree with TRBD2. The germline CDR1 and CDR2 sequences are SGHRS and YFSETQ. The ends lost 7 bases at V and 2 bases at J; junction bases unmatched: 4. The CDR3 has 14 amino acids. Here the CDR3 reads CASGLAGPAYEQYF. CDR3 sequence (DNA): TGCGCCAGCGGACTAGCGGGACCCGCCTACGAGCAGTACTTC.

This clone has just one count. The chain employs TRBV28 and TRBJ2-7; D ambiguous. The CDR3 is 15 amino acids. CDR1 and CDR2 (germline): MDHEN, SYDVKM. The V gene lost 6 bases and the J gene lost 1 base, with 16 bases spanning the gap. This CDR3 is CASSPSMERSYEQYF. CDR3 bases: TGTGCCAGCAGCCCATCAATGGAGCGTTCCTACGAGCAGTACTTC.

This clone was recorded only once. V and J are TRBV7-2 and TRBJ2-2; D unresolved. Trimming took 5 bases from V and 2 from J, leaving 12 bases between them. The germline V gene encodes CDR1 SGHTA and CDR2 FQGNSA. CDR3 length equals 15 residues. CDR3 in amino acids: CASSLLPGNTGELFF. CDR3 bases: TGTGCCAGCAGCCTCTTACCAGGAAACACCGGGGAGCTGTTTTTT.

The V and J genes are TRBV7-2 and TRBJ2-7, with a weak D call TRBD1 (5 bases). Deletions cut 5 bases from V and 1 base from J, with 9 bases between. The germline CDR1 and CDR2 sequences are SGHTA and FQGNSA. The CDR3 contains 13 residues. The chain's CDR3 is CASSPQVSYEQYF. CDR3 DNA: TGTGCCAGCAGCCCACAGGTATCCTACGAGCAGTACTTC.

V is TRBV7-9 and J is TRBJ1-2, with D hard to call. V was shortened by 5 bases and J by 1 base, with 17 bases between the two germline ends. Germline CDR1 SEHNR, CDR2 FQNEAQ (reference sequence). The CDR3 consists of 16 residues. CDR3 protein: CASSPERRARNYGYTF. The CDR3, as DNA: TGTGCCAGCAGCCCAGAGAGGCGAGCACGTAACTATGGCTACACCTTC.

In DNA form, the CDR3 reads TGCGCCAGCAGCTTGGCGGGGGTTTCGGATGAAAAACTGTTTTTT. Its protein is CASSLAGVSDEKLFF. This sequence joins TRBV5-1 and TRBJ1-4; weak D call: TRBD1 (5 bases). CDR1 and CDR2 from the germline V gene are SGHRS and YFSETQ. The CDR3 runs to 15 residues. With 0 bases removed from V and 6 bases from J, the gap between germline ends came to 12 bases. The complete variable domain, with remaining parts taken from reference TRBV5-1 and TRBJ1-4, reads KAGVTQTPRYLIKTRGQQVTLSCSPISGHRSVSWYQQTPGQGLQFLFEYFSETQRNKGNFPGRFSGRQFSNSRSEMNVSTLELGDSALYLCASSLAGVSDEKLFFGSGTQLSVL.

The V gene is TRBV28, the J gene TRBJ2-7; a possible D gene is TRBD1 (5 bases). The CDR3 loop spans 14 amino acids. Germline CDR1 reads MDHEN; CDR2 reads SYDVKM. The ends were cut back, 7 bases at V and 7 bases at J, with 20 bases in the middle. This chain's CDR3 is CASIPQGLVGEQYF. Written as DNA, the CDR3 is TGTGCCAGCATCCCCCAGGGTTTGGTCGGGGAGCAGTACTTC.

V usage is TRBV28 and J usage is TRBJ1-5; 7 nucleotides align to TRBD1. This CDR3 comprises 14 residues. V was pared by 8 bases and J by 4 bases, with 8 bases of the junction left unmatched. Germline V gives CDR1 MDHEN, CDR2 SYDVKM. This CDR3 reads CASVEDRLNQPQHF. The CDR3 coding sequence is TGTGCCAGCGTCGAGGACAGGCTTAATCAGCCCCAGCATTTT. The whole variable domain, filled in from reference TRBV28 and TRBJ1-5, reads DVKVTQSSRYLVKRTGEKVFLECVQDMDHENMFWYRQDPGLGLRLIYFSYDVKMKEKGDIPEGYSVSREKKERFSLILESASTNQTSMYLCASVEDRLNQPQHFGDGTRLSIL.

This chain links TRBV5-1 with TRBJ2-5; 8 positions match TRBD1. This CDR3 comprises 16 residues. Germline V gene data show CDR1 as SGHRS and CDR2 as YFSETQ. The J segment lost 5 bases and the V segment lost 4 bases, leaving 13 bases of the junction unmatched. CDR3 in amino acids: CASSGGQGLKLETQYF. Written as DNA, the CDR3 is TGCGCCAGCAGCGGAGGACAGGGATTGAAGTTGGAGACCCAGTACTTC. Full variable domain (outside the CDR3, taken from reference TRBV5-1 and TRBJ2-5): KAGVTQTPRYLIKTRGQQVTLSCSPISGHRSVSWYQQTPGQGLQFLFEYFSETQRNKGNFPGRFSGRQFSNSRSEMNVSTLELGDSALYLCASSGGQGLKLETQYFGPGTRLLVL.

V is TRBV10-1 and J is TRBJ2-3, with D unclear. This CDR3 is built from 12 residues. The V and J ends lost 0 bases and 6 bases respectively, with 4 bases between them. Germline assignment: CDR1 WNHNN and CDR2 SYGVQD (reference sequence). The CDR3 DNA sequence: TGCGCCAGCAGTGAGTCGAGCGATACGCAGTATTTT. Protein sequence: CASSESSDTQYF.

The chain is built from TRBV7-9 and TRBJ2-5; 9 bases align to TRBD1. With 3 bases clipped from V and 2 bases from J, the junction kept 4 bases outside the gene matches. The CDR3 runs to 15 residues. CDR1 is SEHNR and CDR2 is FQNEAQ in the germline V gene (reference sequence). As DNA, the CDR3 is TGTGCCAGCAGCTTGGGTGACAGGGGGCAAGAGACCCAGTACTTC. Its translation is CASSLGDRGQETQYF.